These 20 T cell receptor beta chains were sequenced from one sample in a study of T cells in tuberculosis listed by TCRdb under 2018. Library construction relied on the immunoSEQ multiplex PCR assay. As stored in TCRdb, this immuneACCESS dataset retains in-frame rearrangements with V and J assigned. A fraction of the clones does not appear; measured against another copy, unresolved V genes explain less than half of the discrepancy, and the remainder lacks a known reason. Across this sample there are 35,000 to 55,000 clones, with around 94% seen only once. The ten largest clones take up 1.9% of the sample. Sequencing was carried out using PBMCs. The receptors come from a donor aged 10-29 years with latent tuberculosis or without tuberculosis infection. Some clones in this sample may be carry-over from other donors' samples.

The rearrangement uses TRBV5-4 and TRBJ1-4; TRBD1 matches 7 bases. The junction had 6 bases not matched to a gene; V was cut back by 0 bases and J by 7 bases. Looked up from germline, CDR1 is SGHNT and CDR2 is YYREEE (reference sequence). There are 15 residues in the CDR3. CDR3 sequence: CASSLDRQGTEKLFF. The CDR3 nucleotides are TGTGCCAGCAGCTTGGATCGACAGGGAACTGAAAAACTGTTTTTT.

CDR3 sequence reads: CSASGETQYF. CDR3 nucleotide sequence: TGCAGTGCTTCAGGGGAGACCCAGTACTTC. V is TRBV20-1 and J is TRBJ2-5; a weak D match, TRBD1 (5 bases). This CDR3 comprises 10 residues. Trimming stripped 5 bases from V and 5 bases from J, with 6 bases between. Germline V gene data show CDR1 as DFQATT and CDR2 as SNEGSKA (reference sequence).

The chain joins TRBV4-3 to TRBJ1-1; D is unclear. Germline values: CDR1 LGHNA, CDR2 YSLEER. The CDR3 covers 15 residues. The V end lost 0 bases, the J end lost 5 bases, and 13 bases lay between the germline ends. In DNA, the CDR3 is TGCGCCAGCAGCCAAGATCGCATGACGAGGACTGAAGCTTTCTTT. Residues: CASSQDRMTRTEAFF.

The chain recombines TRBV4-2 with TRBJ1-5, with D perhaps TRBD1 (6 bases). V dropped 0 bases and J dropped 3 bases, with 15 bases sitting between them. The CDR3 sequence is 17 residues long. Germline assignment: CDR1 LGHNA and CDR2 YNFKEQ. This CDR3 is CASSQEGRTAINQPQHF. CDR3 sequence (DNA): TGTGCCAGCAGCCAAGAAGGAAGGACAGCAATCAATCAGCCCCAGCATTTT.

The V gene is TRBV11-2, the J gene TRBJ2-1; 11 bases fit TRBD2. The V segment lost 1 base and the J segment 10 bases; nucleotides outside the gene matches: 6. Germline CDR1 and CDR2: SGHAT and FQNNGV. The CDR3 consists of 15 residues. The CDR3 DNA is TGTGCCAGCAGCTTAGGCGGTAGCGGGAGGGGAGAGCAGTTCTTC. Protein product: CASSLGGSGRGEQFF.

The rearrangement uses TRBV7-9 and TRBJ2-2; possibly TRBD1 for D (5 bases). The CDR3 loop spans 15 amino acids. Looked up from germline, CDR1 is SEHNR and CDR2 is FQNEAQ (reference sequence). V was pared by 5 bases and J by 5 bases, with 15 bases between. The CDR3 sequence is CASSPQGLGTGELFF. CDR3 bases: TGTGCCAGCAGCCCGCAGGGTTTAGGGACCGGGGAGCTGTTTTTT.

This chain joins TRBV5-1 and TRBJ1-5; weak D call: TRBD1 (5 bases). The CDR3 totals 15 residues. V lost 0 bases and J lost 3, with 10 bases in between. The germline CDR1 and CDR2 sequences are SGHRS and YFSETQ. CDR3 DNA sequence: TGCGCCAGCAGCTTGGACTCGACAGTCAATCAGCCCCAGCATTTT. It yields the protein CASSLDSTVNQPQHF.

The chain carries TRBV6-5 and TRBJ2-7, with D possibly being TRBD1 (5 bases). The germline V and J ends were trimmed by 4 bases and 3 bases, with 19 bases remaining between them. The CDR3 runs to 16 residues. The germline V gene has CDR1 MNHEY and CDR2 SVGAGI. CDR3: CASSSTSGSSYYEQYF. In nucleotides, the CDR3 is TGTGCCAGCAGTTCGACCTCAGGGTCATCCTACTACGAGCAGTACTTC.

The chain recombines TRBV7-3 with TRBJ2-2, with 10 bases lining up with TRBD1. The germline V gene has CDR1 SGHTA and CDR2 FQGTGA. The CDR3 spans 17 residues. Unmatched junction bases numbered 11, after V lost 5 bases and J lost 5 bases. The CDR3: CASSPTYGQGETGELFF. CDR3 sequence (DNA): TGTGCCAGCAGCCCGACCTATGGACAGGGGGAAACCGGGGAGCTGTTTTTT.

The chain is built from TRBV4-2 and TRBJ2-7; TRBD2 might be the D (5 bases). Germline V lookup: CDR1 LGHNA, CDR2 YNFKEQ. The CDR3 runs 15 residues. Trimming removed 0 bases at V and 2 bases at J, with 11 bases between. CDR3: CASSQERRPTYEQYF. CDR3 coding DNA: TGTGCCAGCAGCCAAGAAAGGAGGCCTACCTACGAGCAGTACTTC.

The genes are TRBV5-6 and TRBJ2-5, with 14 bases that match TRBD2. The V and J ends lost 3 bases and 4 bases, in that order; junction bases with no gene match: 5. CDR3 length: 16 amino acids. Germline values: CDR1 SGHDT, CDR2 YYEEEE. DNA of the CDR3: TGTGCCAGCAGCTGGGGTGGACTAGCGGGAGGAGAGACCCAGTACTTC. This encodes CASSWGGLAGGETQYF. The full variable domain, with the rest looked up from reference TRBV5-6 and TRBJ2-5, is DAGVTQSPTHLIKTRGQQVTLRCSPKSGHDTVSWYQQALGQGPQFIFQYYEEEERQRGNFPDRFSGHQFPNYSSELNVNALLLGDSALYLCASSWGGLAGGETQYFGPGTRLLVL.

The chain employs TRBV30 and TRBJ1-4; D possibly corresponds to TRBD1 (6 bases). V was cut by 5 bases and J by 5 bases, with 12 bases left in between. The CDR3 is 13 residues long. Germline V gives CDR1 GTSNPN, CDR2 SVGIG (reference sequence). CDR3 amino acids: CAWAPGQNEKLFF. The CDR3 DNA sequence: TGTGCCTGGGCCCCAGGACAGAATGAAAAACTGTTTTTT. The full variable domain, completed using reference TRBV30 and TRBJ1-4, is SQTIHQWPATLVQPVGSPLSLECTVEGTSNPNLYWYRQAAGRGLQLLFYSVGIGQISSEVPQNLSASRPQDRQFILSSKKLLLSDSGFYLCAWAPGQNEKLFFGSGTQLSVL.

The chain combines TRBV6-5 with TRBJ2-7; TRBD2 matches at 13 bases. V lost 4 bases to trimming and J lost 3 bases; unmatched junction nucleotides: 3. The length of the CDR3 is 15 residues. The germline gives CDR1 MNHEY, CDR2 SVGAGI. CDR3 sequence reads: CASSSGTSGDYEQYF. The CDR3 DNA sequence: TGTGCCAGCAGTTCCGGGACTAGCGGGGACTACGAGCAGTACTTC.

The chain recombines TRBV10-1 with TRBJ2-1, with 12 bases aligning to TRBD2. The CDR3 is 16 residues long. Germline loops: CDR1 WNHNN, CDR2 SYGVQD (reference sequence). The V gene end was trimmed by 4 bases and the J gene end by 4 bases; junction bases not matched to a gene: 5. CDR3 region: CASSGWTSGDYNEQFF. The DNA of the CDR3 is TGCGCCAGCAGTGGGTGGACTAGCGGGGATTACAATGAGCAGTTCTTC.

The gene calls are TRBV25-1 and TRBJ1-2; 8 nucleotides agree with TRBD1. Germline loops: CDR1 MGHDK, CDR2 SYGVNS. The length of the CDR3 is 14 residues. V lost 5 bases and J lost 2; bases outside the gene matches: 4. CDR3 sequence reads: CASSRPGGNYGYTF. CDR3 coding DNA: TGTGCCAGCAGTAGGCCAGGGGGCAACTATGGCTACACCTTC.

The rearrangement joins TRBV6-6 to TRBJ2-5; D possibly corresponds to TRBD2 (6 bases). CDR1 MNHNY and CDR2 SVGAGI come from the germline V gene (reference sequence). Between the trimmed V and J ends, which lost 5 bases and 1 base, there was a span of 14 bases. The CDR3 extends over 15 amino acids. In nucleotides, the CDR3 is TGTGCCAGCAGTAATTTGCGGGACTCCCAAGAGACCCAGTACTTC. Protein sequence: CASSNLRDSQETQYF.

The chain employs TRBV4-1 and TRBJ2-2; D is perhaps TRBD1 (5 bases). The ends were cut back, 3 bases at V and 5 bases at J, with 19 bases in the middle. Germline CDR1 is MGHRA and CDR2 is YSYEKL. This CDR3 has 17 residues. In DNA form, the CDR3 reads TGCGCCAGCAGCCAGGGGCCCACGGGCCCCGGAACCGGGGAGCTGTTTTTT. It is translated as CASSQGPTGPGTGELFF.

The rearrangement links TRBV9 to TRBJ2-1, with TRBD1 as a possible D gene (6 bases). V was clipped by 3 bases and J by 6 bases, with 13 bases between them. The CDR3 consists of 14 residues. Germline V lookup: CDR1 SGDLS, CDR2 YYNGEE. CDR3 sequence: CASSALGQSNEQFF. CDR3 nucleotides: TGTGCCAGCAGCGCATTGGGACAATCCAATGAGCAGTTCTTC.

V and J are TRBV7-8 and TRBJ2-3; perhaps TRBD2 as D (6 bases). Per germline, CDR1 SGHVS and CDR2 FQNEAQ. The V and J ends lost 5 bases and 3 bases respectively, with 15 bases between them. The CDR3 loop spans 15 amino acids. The chain's CDR3 is CASSPRGEETDTQYF. In DNA, the CDR3 is TGTGCCAGCAGCCCCCGTGGGGAGGAAACAGATACGCAGTATTTT.

V gene TRBV28 combines with J gene TRBJ1-1; 8 bases line up with TRBD1. Per germline, CDR1 MDHEN and CDR2 SYDVKM. The CDR3 runs 16 residues. J lost 5 bases, V lost 2 bases, and 10 bases had no gene match. The CDR3 DNA reads TGTGCCAGCAGTTTACTTCAGGGGGCGCTACGAACTGAAGCTTTCTTT. Amino acids: CASSLLQGALRTEAFF.